Below are 21 T cell receptor beta chains sequenced from a single sample in a study of T and B cells in COVID-19 patients. TRB rearrangements were amplified by multiplex PCR with BIOMED2 TRB-A/B primers. Each CDR3 protein gets one entry after TCRdb re-called the multiplex PCR reads with MiXCR. This table holds 4,500 to 5,000 distinct CDR3 sequences, 25% to 35% found once. Blood genomic DNA input for TRB amplification was about 250-500 ng. The sample consisted of blood. These receptors were obtained from a human donor who had recovered from COVID-19.

This clonotype appeared a few times. In DNA form, the CDR3 reads TGTGCCAGCAGCTTAGCGGGCCACTCCTACGAGCAGTACTTC. Translating gives CASSLAGHSYEQYF. V is TRBV6-2 or TRBV6-3 and J is TRBJ2-7; 7 bases map to TRBD2. From germline, CDR1 is MNHEY and CDR2 SVGEGT. V was pared by 6 bases and J by 0 bases, with 5 bases of the junction left unmatched. The CDR3 sequence is 14 residues long.

The chain combines TRBV18 with TRBJ1-1, with D unclear. The ends were cut back, 6 bases at V and 6 bases at J, with 8 bases in the middle. Per germline, CDR1 KGHSH and CDR2 LQKENI. This CDR3 comprises 11 residues. CDR3 DNA sequence: TGTGCCAGCTCGCTTGGATCTGAAGCTTTCTTT. Protein sequence: CASSLGSEAFF. Looking up the rest from reference TRBV18 and TRBJ1-1 gives the full variable domain: NAGVMQNPRHLVRRRGQEARLRCSPMKGHSHVYWYRQLPEEGLKFMVYLQKENIIDESGMPKERFSAEFPKEGPSILRIQQVVRGDSAAYFCASSLGSEAFFGQGTRLTVV.

The chain couples TRBV27 to TRBJ1-1, with D tentatively TRBD1 (6 bases). This CDR3 is built from 16 residues. Germline V gene lookup returns CDR1 MNHEY and CDR2 SMNVEV (reference sequence). V was shortened by 0 bases and J by 6 bases, with 17 bases between the two germline ends. CDR3 nucleotides: TGTGCCAGCAGTTTATCCATTAGGGGGTTTCGGGCTGAAGCTTTCTTT. It encodes CASSLSIRGFRAEAFF.

In its sample, this clonotype was seen a few times. The rearrangement joins TRBV6-1 to TRBJ2-7; 10 bases are shared with TRBD2. The CDR3 contains 14 residues. The ends lost 8 bases at V and 5 bases at J; junction bases unmatched: 9. The germline CDR1 and CDR2 sequences are MNHNS and SASEGT. The CDR3 DNA sequence: TGTGCCAGCGTCCTGGGAGCGGGAGGGCACGAGCAGTACTTC. Its translation: CASVLGAGGHEQYF.

The gene calls are TRBV28 and TRBJ2-3; perhaps TRBD1 as D (6 bases). This CDR3 contains 15 residues. Trimming cost V 5 bases and J 0 bases, with 12 bases left between them. Germline lookup yields CDR1 MDHEN and CDR2 SYDVKM. CDR3 DNA: TGTGCCAGCAGTCCAACAGGGAGTAGCACAGATACGCAGTATTTT. Translated, it gives CASSPTGSSTDTQYF.

This clonotype is deemed medium-sized (0.01 to 0.1%). The V and J genes are TRBV29-1 and TRBJ2-5; 11 nucleotides match TRBD2. Per the germline V gene, CDR1 is SQVTM and CDR2 is ANQGSEA. Trimming at V came to 5 bases and at J to 5 bases, leaving 4 bases not matched to a gene. This CDR3 region has 13 residues. The CDR3 DNA reads TGCAGCGTTTTAGCGGGAGGGGGTGAGACCCAGTACTTC. Translation gives CSVLAGGGETQYF.

By sample share, this clonotype is medium-sized. The chain joins TRBV19 to TRBJ2-1; 10 bases fit TRBD2. V was pared by 7 bases and J by 7 bases, with 19 bases of the junction left unmatched. Germline CDR1 LNHDA, CDR2 SQIVND (reference sequence). The CDR3 loop spans 18 amino acids. This CDR3 is CASTGGSSGRALGNEQFF. CDR3 nucleotides: TGTGCCAGTACCGGCGGGAGCAGCGGGAGGGCCCTGGGGAATGAGCAGTTCTTC.

The CDR3 sequence: CSAPGPPYYNEQFF. The CDR3 bases are TGCAGTGCCCCAGGGCCCCCATATTACAATGAGCAGTTCTTC. This chain joins TRBV20-1 and TRBJ2-1; TRBD1 might be the D (5 bases). The CDR3 runs to 14 residues. V lost 6 bases to trimming and J lost 4 bases, with 16 bases between them. Germline V gives CDR1 DFQATT, CDR2 SNEGSKA (reference sequence).

The chain recombines TRBV6-5 with TRBJ2-1; TRBD1 might be the D (6 bases). Trimming took off 5 bases at V and 9 bases at J, with 14 bases between the two ends. The CDR3 has 13 amino acids. Germline loops: CDR1 MNHEY, CDR2 SVGAGI. The CDR3 DNA reads as TGTGCCAGCAGTAATCCACAGGGCTTTGAGCAGTTCTTC. Translation gives CASSNPQGFEQFF.

The chain carries TRBV15 and TRBJ1-6; 12 bases fit TRBD1. The V and J ends lost 1 base and 13 bases, in that order; junction bases with no gene match: 5. CDR3 length: 15 residues. Germline V gene sequence: CDR1 LNHNV, CDR2 YYDKDF (reference sequence). CDR3 residues: CATSRAGQGADPLHF. As DNA, the CDR3 is TGTGCCACCAGCAGAGCGGGACAGGGGGCTGATCCCCTCCACTTT.

This chain joins TRBV6-4 and TRBJ2-2; 8 nucleotides agree with TRBD2. Germline V gene sequence: CDR1 MRHNA, CDR2 SNTAGT. The CDR3 has 14 amino acids. V lost 6 bases to trimming and J lost 3 bases; unmatched junction nucleotides: 3. CDR3 amino acids: CASSGRAHTGELFF. CDR3 DNA sequence: TGTGCCAGCAGCGGGAGGGCGCACACCGGGGAGCTGTTTTTT.

This clonotype was seen a handful of times. This chain joins TRBV30 and TRBJ1-4; 8 bases fit TRBD1. The CDR3 is 15 residues long. J lost 8 bases, V lost 4 bases, and 12 bases had no gene match. Germline CDR1 GTSNPN, CDR2 SVGIG (reference sequence). This CDR3 reads CAWNRKDRVAEKLFF. DNA of the CDR3: TGTGCCTGGAACCGAAAGGACAGGGTGGCCGAAAAACTGTTTTTT.

The chain links TRBV6-5 to TRBJ2-3; 9 bases line up with TRBD2. The CDR3 extends over 15 amino acids. Germline V gene lookup returns CDR1 MNHEY and CDR2 SVGAGI. V was clipped by 6 bases and J by 4 bases; unmatched bases: 8. CDR3 nucleotide sequence: TGTGCCAGCAGCCGCGGGGGGGGAAAGCCAGATACGCAGTATTTT. Translation: CASSRGGGKPDTQYF.

This clonotype was observed a handful of times. The chain couples TRBV6-1 to TRBJ2-1; 8 bases are shared with TRBD2. The trim removed 3 bases at V and 8 bases at J, leaving 9 bases unmatched. CDR3 length equals 15 residues. Looked up from germline, CDR1 is MNHNS and CDR2 is SASEGT. The CDR3 DNA reads TGTGCCAGCAGTGAGACGAGCGGGAGTGCGGATGAGCAGTTCTTC. Translated, it gives CASSETSGSADEQFF.

The chain is built from TRBV19 and TRBJ1-5; 8 bases match TRBD1. The V gene's germline CDR1 is LNHDA and CDR2 SQIVND (reference sequence). CDR3 size: 14 residues. V dropped 3 bases and J dropped 8; count of bases not matched to a gene: 6. The CDR3 protein is CASSISQGAKPQHF. CDR3 DNA: TGTGCCAGTAGTATCTCGCAGGGGGCTAAGCCCCAGCATTTT.

This clonotype was seen more than once but under ten times. The rearrangement uses TRBV10-3 and TRBJ2-6, with 10 bases aligning to TRBD1. V was pared by 4 bases and J by 4 bases, with 10 bases of the junction left unmatched. CDR1 and CDR2 (germline): ENHRY, SYGVKD. This CDR3 comprises 18 residues. This CDR3 is CAISVGPGQGTGANVLTF. CDR3 DNA sequence: TGTGCCATCAGTGTGGGCCCGGGACAGGGGACCGGGGCCAACGTCCTGACTTTC.

CDR3 region: CASSPGLAGNNEQFF. DNA for the CDR3: TGTGCCAGCAGCCCGGGACTAGCGGGAAACAATGAGCAGTTCTTC. J is TRBJ2-1 and V is TRBV14, with 13 bases that match TRBD2. Trimming at V came to 4 bases and at J to 5 bases, leaving 2 bases not matched to a gene. Germline loops: CDR1 SGHDN, CDR2 FVKESK. This CDR3 is 15 amino acids long.

The genes are TRBV5-4 and TRBJ2-2, with D possibly being TRBD1 or TRBD2 (5 bases each). Per the germline V gene, CDR1 is SGHNT and CDR2 is YYREEE (reference sequence). The CDR3 contains 17 residues. The V and J ends lost 6 bases and 5 bases respectively, with 23 bases between them. The CDR3 protein is CASTLGTSPLGTGELFF. The CDR3 DNA reads as TGTGCCAGCACGCTCGGGACCAGCCCATTGGGTACCGGGGAGCTGTTTTTT.

CDR3 region: CAISEFRETQYF. DNA of the CDR3: TGTGCCATCAGTGAGTTCCGAGAGACCCAGTACTTC. The rearrangement links TRBV10-3 to TRBJ2-5; D gene uncertain. This CDR3 is 12 amino acids long. The germline CDR1 and CDR2 sequences are ENHRY and SYGVKD. Trimming stripped 1 base from V and 4 bases from J, with 4 bases between.

With respect to this clonotype: A single base separates this from a much larger clone, so it may be a read error. This chain links TRBV6-5 with TRBJ2-1, with D possibly TRBD1 on 6 matching bases. From germline, CDR1 is MNHEY and CDR2 SVGAGI. The CDR3 is made up of 15 amino acids. CDR3 bases: TGTGCCAGCAGTTACTCCCTGACAAGGGACAATGAGAAGTTCTTC. Protein product: CASSYSLTRDNEKFF.

This clonotype was seen only a few times. This chain connects TRBV15 to TRBJ1-4; 8 bases line up with TRBD1. The length of the CDR3 is 12 residues. The V gene's germline CDR1 is LNHNV and CDR2 YYDKDF (reference sequence). V dropped 5 bases and J dropped 14; count of bases not matched to a gene: 7. The CDR3 coding sequence is TGTGCCACCAGCCGGACAGGGAACAGTCTGTTTTTT. Its translation is CATSRTGNSLFF.